Included here is one T cell receptor (beta chain) sequence, with context. This record belongs to a study of blood T cell repertoires in COVID-19. Study summary: COVID-19 samples collected from the United States, Italy and Spain covered acute and convalescent phases. Sources were T cells, B-cell-depleted T cells, or PBMCs; the material itself was cDNA or gDNA.

The V end was cut by 2 bases, the J end by 0 bases, with 12 bases between. The CDR3 runs 16 residues. The germline gives CDR1 MNHNS, CDR2 SASEGT. Original processing notes: The assay estimated nucleated cells by amplifying reference gene primers. TCRdb keeps only in-frame clones here, not all; method: immunoSEQ multiplex PCR. V and J calls and clone size are given by that table; D and trimming were obtained from the DNA. The data hold around 310,000 clones, with approximately 91% observed a single time. This chain links TRBV6-1 with TRBJ2-3; D is possibly TRBD2 (5 bases). Sequencing was done on a sample of peripheral blood. This TCR was recovered from an older woman with acute or convalescent COVID-19. CDR3 protein: CASSELSGPSTDTQYF. CDR3 sequence (DNA): TGTGCCAGCAGTGAACTCAGCGGACCTAGCACAGATACGCAGTATTTT.